This TCR beta chain is drawn from a study of human T cells and chemical hapten exposure. At the level of the study: TCR yields differed between samples (mainly from small differences in pooled library volume).

For the library, individual cDNA molecules each received unique molecular identifiers. MiXCR, applied by TCRdb to the RACE reads, yields one record per CDR3 protein. The sample comprises around 99,000 distinct CDR3 sequences, under 15% of which are singletons, and less than 2.5% rests with the top ten. As to time point: patch test 1, 2 weeks after DPC sensitization. The treatment was: therapeutic diphenylcyclopropenone sensitization with weekly scalp DPC. The germline CDR1 and CDR2 sequences are SGHTA and FQGNSA. V was pared by 5 bases and J by 3 bases, with 17 bases between. This CDR3 contains 17 residues.

The receptor was derived from a woman aged 40-49 years with alopecia areata. Some clones in this sample may be carry-over from other donors' samples. The chain recombines TRBV7-2 with TRBJ1-6; D unclear. This sample comprised whole blood, obtained in connection with sensitization to the hapten diphenylcyclopropenone (DPC). CDR3 DNA sequence: TGTGCCAGCAGCCCCCAGCCCGGGCAGATCTATAATTCACCCCTCCACTTT. Translating gives CASSPQPGQIYNSPLHF.